Below are 6 T cell receptor beta chains sequenced from a single sample in a study of T cell changes during pregnancy in multiple sclerosis (dated by TCRdb to 2018 to 2020). The library was built by means of the immunoSEQ multiplex PCR assay. TCRdb holds this immuneACCESS table with in-frame rearrangements only. Some clones are missing; in checked studies, unresolved V genes explain under half, and the rest has no known cause. In this sample the table shows tens of thousands of clones, about 93% of which occur a single time. The ten largest account for 0.43% of the sample. Sequencing used CD4+ T cells from peripheral blood mononuclear cells, obtained before pregnancy. The source is a female donor with multiple sclerosis, enrolled in a pregnancy study.

This clone was recorded once. The chain employs TRBV4-3 and TRBJ2-2; TRBD1 aligns across 8 bases. Trimming removed 1 base from V and 3 bases from J; junction bases left unmatched: 10. This CDR3 has 18 residues. The germline V gene encodes CDR1 LGHNA and CDR2 YSLEER. The chain's CDR3 is CASSQGLQGAWDTGELFF. The CDR3 nucleotides read TGCGCCAGCAGCCAAGGCCTGCAGGGGGCGTGGGACACCGGGGAGCTGTTTTTT.

This chain joins TRBV7-2 and TRBJ2-1; 7 bases match TRBD2. Germline loops: CDR1 SGHTA, CDR2 FQGNSA. The junction had 8 bases not matched to a gene; V was cut back by 1 base and J by 5 bases. This CDR3 has 16 amino acids. The CDR3 sequence is CASSLVTSQSHNEQFF. CDR3 nucleotide sequence: TGTGCCAGCAGCTTAGTGACTAGCCAGAGTCACAATGAGCAGTTCTTC.

V gene TRBV6-6 combines with J gene TRBJ2-1; D unresolved. CDR3 length: 16 residues. Germline V gene lookup returns CDR1 MNHNY and CDR2 SVGAGI (reference sequence). Trimming shortened V by 0 bases and J by 1 base, and 10 bases separated the two germline ends. CDR3 DNA sequence: TGTGCCAGCAGTTACTCGACCGCGACTTCCTACAATGAGCAGTTCTTC. Its translation is CASSYSTATSYNEQFF.

The rearrangement uses TRBV27 and TRBJ1-6, with TRBD1 matching 10 bases. This CDR3 has 14 residues. Per the germline V gene, CDR1 is MNHEY and CDR2 is SMNVEV (reference sequence). V dropped 9 bases and J dropped 8; count of bases not matched to a gene: 7. The CDR3 loop is CASRAGTGDSPLHF. The CDR3 DNA reads TGTGCCAGTAGAGCCGGGACAGGGGATTCACCCCTCCACTTT.

V gene TRBV28 combines with J gene TRBJ2-7; 8 bases fit TRBD1. The CDR3 contains 13 residues. The germline V gene has CDR1 MDHEN and CDR2 SYDVKM. Losses at the gene ends were 4 bases for V and 6 bases for J; bases not matched to a gene: 5. As DNA, the CDR3 is TGTGCCAGCAGTTCGACAGGGGTTCGCGAGCAGTACTTC. Encoded protein: CASSSTGVREQYF.

The chain couples TRBV6-6 to TRBJ1-6; 9 positions match TRBD1. The CDR3 totals 15 residues. CDR1 and CDR2 (germline): MNHNY, SVGAGI (reference sequence). V shed 6 bases and J 8 bases; nucleotides not matched to a gene: 8. The CDR3: CASSEQGALDSPLHF. CDR3 DNA sequence: TGTGCCAGCAGCGAACAGGGGGCGCTGGATTCACCCCTCCACTTT.